These T cell receptor beta chains were read from a single sample in a study of shared clonotypes between healthy human individuals. Libraries were prepared by immunoSEQ multiplex PCR; TCRdb keeps only in-frame clonotypes and omits some of them. Of fewer than 600,000 clones in the sample, roughly 77% are singletons; the top ten hold 13%. The material sequenced was PBMCs. These TCRs come from a woman aged 40 to 49 in good health. Some clones in this sample may be carry-over from other donors' samples. Both conserved end residues are part of each CDR3. D genes are given only for firm matches. Clone size appears in some rows only: once, few, many, or a class for an expanded clone.

NA,NA,TRBV19,TRBJ2-7,TGTGCCAGTAGACCCCAGATAAGCTCCTACGAGCAGTACTTC,CASRPQISSYEQYF
TRBD2,NA,TRBV7-2,TRBJ2-2,TGTGCCAGCAGCTTAGCTAGCGGGAGGGCCGGGGAGCTGTTTTTT,CASSLASGRAGELFF
TRBD2,NA,TRBV15,TRBJ2-7,TGTGCCACCAGCAGGGGACTAGCGGGCTCCTACGAGCAGTACTTC,CATSRGLAGSYEQYF
NA,NA,TRBV6-5,TRBJ2-7,TGTGCCAGCAGCCGGATGGGGGGCTCCTACGAGCAGTACTTC,CASSRMGGSYEQYF
NA,NA,TRBV6-5,TRBJ1-2,TGTGCCAGCAGCCGGACAGCTAACTATGGCTACACCTTC,CASSRTANYGYTF
NA,NA,TRBV7-8,TRBJ2-7,TGTGCCAGCAGCCAAGGACAGACCTACGAGCAGTACTTC,CASSQGQTYEQYF
TRBD1,NA,TRBV7-9,TRBJ2-7,TGTGCCAGCAGCTCACGAGCGAAGGGGGCAGCCACCTACGAGCAGTACTTC,CASSSRAKGAATYEQYF
NA,once,TRBV19,TRBJ1-2,TGTGCCAGTAGTTCGACCGACGGGACCCCTTCAAGGGGCTACACCTTC,CASSSTDGTPSRGYTF
TRBD2,NA,TRBV15,TRBJ2-1,TGTGCCACCAGCAGAGTGCAGCGGGAAATTCACAATGAGCAGTTCTTC,CATSRVQREIHNEQFF
TRBD2,once,TRBV7-2,TRBJ2-2,TGTGCCAGCAGCCCGGGACTAGCCCACACCGGGGAGCTGTTTTTT,CASSPGLAHTGELFF
TRBD2,NA,TRBV11-2,TRBJ2-1,TGTGCCAGCAGCGGGCCCGGGGCGGGAGTAAATGAGCAGTTCTTC,CASSGPGAGVNEQFF
TRBD2,NA,TRBV7-6,TRBJ2-1,TGTGCCAGCAGCCCCGGGACTAGACCCTACAATGAGCAGTTCTTC,CASSPGTRPYNEQFF
NA,NA,TRBV5-6,TRBJ2-7,TGTGCCAGCAGCCACCCAGCAGCGGGCGAGCAGTACTTC,CASSHPAAGEQYF
NA,NA,TRBV28,TRBJ2-1,TGTGCCAGCAGAACCACAGGGCTCTCCTACAATGAGCAGTTCTTC,CASRTTGLSYNEQFF
NA,NA,TRBV9,TRBJ2-1,TGTGCCAGCAGCCCCAGCGAGGTAGGGCTCTACAATGAGCAGTTCTTC,CASSPSEVGLYNEQFF
TRBD2,NA,TRBV5-6,TRBJ2-1,TGTGCCAGCAGCACCAGACTAGCTGCTACCTACAATGAGCAGTTCTTC,CASSTRLAATYNEQFF
NA,NA,TRBV6-5,TRBJ1-2,TGTGCCAGCAGTTCCCCCGGGGGGAACGGCTACACCTTC,CASSSPGGNGYTF
TRBD1,NA,TRBV7-9,TRBJ2-1,TGTGCCAGCAGCCCCCGGGGACAGGCCACCGGGAATGAGCAGTTCTTC,CASSPRGQATGNEQFF
TRBD2,NA,TRBV18,TRBJ2-7,TGTGCCAGCTCACCCCTTCTAGCGGGAGGGCGGGGCTACGAGCAGTACTTC,CASSPLLAGGRGYEQYF
NA,NA,TRBV11-2,TRBJ2-1,TGTGCCAGCAGTCTCCCCGCGACAGGATACAATGAGCAGTTCTTC,CASSLPATGYNEQFF
TRBD1,few,TRBV30,TRBJ1-1,TGTGCCTGCCAACAGGGGGCGCACACTGAAGCTTTCTTT,CACQQGAHTEAFF
NA,NA,TRBV25-1,TRBJ1-1,TGTGCCAGCAGTGATTTCGGGGACACTGAAGCTTTCTTT,CASSDFGDTEAFF
TRBD1,many,TRBV7-3,TRBJ2-2,TGTGCCAGCAGCCCGAGGACAGGGGGCATCACCGGGGAGCTGTTTTTT,CASSPRTGGITGELFF
NA,NA,TRBV28,TRBJ2-7,TGTGCCAGCAGTGACGGGACTGAGACCTACGAGCAGTACTTC,CASSDGTETYEQYF
TRBD2,NA,TRBV9,TRBJ2-3,TGTGCCAGCAGCAGACAGACTAGCGGGAATGTAGATACGCAGTATTTT,CASSRQTSGNVDTQYF
NA,NA,TRBV30,TRBJ1-2,TGTGCCTGGAGTAGGGGCGGGTCCCGCACCTTC,CAWSRGGSRTF
TRBD1,NA,TRBV28,TRBJ1-2,TGTGCCAGCAGACAGGGGGCTTTTGACTATGGCTACACCTTC,CASRQGAFDYGYTF
NA,NA,TRBV21-1,TRBJ2-3,TGTGCCAGCAGCAGATTAAGCGAGAAAGATACGCAGTATTTT,CASSRLSEKDTQYF
NA,NA,TRBV5-1,TRBJ2-7,TGCGCCAGCAGCCTTAACTACGAGCAGTACTTC,CASSLNYEQYF
TRBD2,NA,TRBV11-2,TRBJ2-5,TGTGCCAGCAGCCCTAGGGGGACGGGACTAGCGGCAGAGACCCAGTACTTC,CASSPRGTGLAAETQYF
TRBD2,NA,TRBV29-1,TRBJ2-7,TGCAGCGTCCCCTCTAGCGGGAGTGACGAGCAGTACTTC,CSVPSSGSDEQYF
NA,NA,TRBV29-1,TRBJ2-7,TGCAGCGTTGAGCTGGGCCAAGCAGCCGAGCAGTACTTC,CSVELGQAAEQYF
NA,NA,TRBV27,TRBJ1-1,TGTGCCAGCAGTTTAATGTCGTTGGCGAACACTGAAGCTTTCTTT,CASSLMSLANTEAFF
TRBD1,NA,TRBV28,TRBJ2-5,TGTGCCAGCAGACCGGGACAGCAGGAGACCCAGTACTTC,CASRPGQQETQYF
NA,NA,TRBV5-1,TRBJ2-1,TGCGCCAGCAGCTCTGTGACAGGCTACAATGAGCAGTTCTTC,CASSSVTGYNEQFF
TRBD2,NA,TRBV7-9,TRBJ2-2,TGTGCCAGCAGCTTAGAGATTAGCGGGAGGGCGAGCACCGGGGAGCTGTTTTTT,CASSLEISGRASTGELFF
TRBD1,NA,TRBV19,TRBJ2-7,TGTGCCAGTAGTTCGACAGGGGGACCCTACGAGCAGTACTTC,CASSSTGGPYEQYF
NA,few,TRBV6-4,TRBJ2-6,TGTGCCAGCAGTGCGGACGGGGCTTTAGCTGGGGCCAACGTCCTGACTTTC,CASSADGALAGANVLTF
NA,NA,TRBV29-1,TRBJ2-1,TGCAGCGTTGAAGATGGGGGCTTTCGGACTGACTACAATGAGCAGTTCTTC,CSVEDGGFRTDYNEQFF
NA,NA,TRBV27,TRBJ1-2,TGTGCCAGCAGTTTATCTTTCGCGGCAGGGATTGGCTACACCTTC,CASSLSFAAGIGYTF
NA,NA,TRBV18,TRBJ1-4,TGTGCCAGCTCACCAATCGGCAGCCCCCATCCAAAACTGTTTTTT,CASSPIGSPHPKLFF
TRBD1,few,TRBV28,TRBJ2-2,TGTGCCAGCAGTTTCAGGGGACAGATCACCGGGGAGCTGTTTTTT,CASSFRGQITGELFF
TRBD2,NA,TRBV30,TRBJ2-1,TGTGCCTGGAGTGTTGGACTAGCGGGGAATGAGCAGTTCTTC,CAWSVGLAGNEQFF
NA,NA,TRBV9,TRBJ1-1,TGTGCCAGCGGGAGACAGGCGGGTGAAGCTTTCTTT,CASGRQAGEAFF
TRBD1,NA,TRBV29-1,TRBJ2-1,TGCAGCTCGGGGACAGACTACAATGAGCAGTTCTTC,CSSGTDYNEQFF
NA,NA,TRBV18,TRBJ2-7,TGTGCCAGCTCACCATACGGGATCTACGAGCAGTACTTC,CASSPYGIYEQYF
NA,NA,TRBV5-4,TRBJ1-4,TGTGCCAGCAGCGTCGCGGGAACTAATGAAAAACTGTTTTTT,CASSVAGTNEKLFF
NA,NA,TRBV6-1,TRBJ1-1,TGTGCCAGCAGTGAATCACAGCTGGGGCCTTTTTGGGGCTTT,CASSESQLGPFWGF
TRBD1,NA,TRBV7-3,TRBJ1-1,TGTGCCAGCAGCCCGACCGGGACAGAAGAAGCTTTCTTT,CASSPTGTEEAFF
TRBD2,NA,TRBV27,TRBJ2-1,TGTGCCAGCAGTTTAGTGTCTAGCGGGAAGCATGAGCAGTTCTTC,CASSLVSSGKHEQFF
NA,few,TRBV4-3,TRBJ2-7,TGCGCCAGCAGCCAAGATCCCGGGCCAGGTTGGGTGGAGCAGTACTTC,CASSQDPGPGWVEQYF
NA,once,TRBV11-2,TRBJ2-1,TGTGCCAGCAGCTTAGTTGAGCAGTTCTTC,CASSLVEQFF
NA,few,TRBV2,TRBJ2-7,TGTGCCAGCGCCCGGACGCCCTTCGAGCAGTACTTC,CASARTPFEQYF
NA,NA,TRBV11-2,TRBJ1-1,TGTGCCAGCAGCTTACTGGTAAACCGGGAAGCTTTCTTT,CASSLLVNREAFF
TRBD1,NA,TRBV9,TRBJ1-5,TGTGCCAGCAGCGTAGAAGACAGGGGGCGCGGGGATCAGCCCCAGCATTTT,CASSVEDRGRGDQPQHF